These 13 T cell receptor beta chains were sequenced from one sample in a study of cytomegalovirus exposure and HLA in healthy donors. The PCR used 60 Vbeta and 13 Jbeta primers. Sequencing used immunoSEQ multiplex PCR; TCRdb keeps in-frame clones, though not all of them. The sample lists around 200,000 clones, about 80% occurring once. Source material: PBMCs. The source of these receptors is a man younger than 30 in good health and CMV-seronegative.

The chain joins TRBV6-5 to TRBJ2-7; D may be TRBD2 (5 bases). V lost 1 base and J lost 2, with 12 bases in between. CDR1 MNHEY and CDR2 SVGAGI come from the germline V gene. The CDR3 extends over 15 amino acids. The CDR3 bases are TGTGCCAGCAGTTACTGGAGCGGTGTGCCCTACGAGCAGTACTTC. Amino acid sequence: CASSYWSGVPYEQYF.

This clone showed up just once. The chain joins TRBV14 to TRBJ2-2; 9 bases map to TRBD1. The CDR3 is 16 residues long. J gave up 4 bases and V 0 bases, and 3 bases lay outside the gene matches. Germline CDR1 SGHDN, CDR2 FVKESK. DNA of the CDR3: TGTGCCAGCAGCCAAGAGAGGACAGGGGTCACCGGGGAGCTGTTTTTT. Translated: CASSQERTGVTGELFF.

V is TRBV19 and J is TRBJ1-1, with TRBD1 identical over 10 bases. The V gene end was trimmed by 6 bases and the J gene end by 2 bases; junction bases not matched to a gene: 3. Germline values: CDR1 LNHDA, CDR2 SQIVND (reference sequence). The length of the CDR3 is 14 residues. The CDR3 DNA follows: TGTGCCAGTAGCCGGACAGGGGGAAACACTGAAGCTTTCTTT. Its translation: CASSRTGGNTEAFF.

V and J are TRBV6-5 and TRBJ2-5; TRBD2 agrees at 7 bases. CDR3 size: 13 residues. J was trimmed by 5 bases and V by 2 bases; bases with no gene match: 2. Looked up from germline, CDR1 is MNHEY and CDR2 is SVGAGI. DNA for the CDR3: TGTGCCAGCAGTTACGGCGGGAGTGAGACCCAGTACTTC. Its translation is CASSYGGSETQYF.

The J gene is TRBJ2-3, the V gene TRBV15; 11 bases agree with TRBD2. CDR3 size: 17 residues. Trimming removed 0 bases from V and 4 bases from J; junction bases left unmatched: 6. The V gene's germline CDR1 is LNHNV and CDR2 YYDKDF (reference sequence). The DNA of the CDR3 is TGTGCCACCAGCAGAGATTTAGCGGGAGGGCCGGCAGATACGCAGTATTTT. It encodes CATSRDLAGGPADTQYF. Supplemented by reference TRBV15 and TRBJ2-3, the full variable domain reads DAMVIQNPRYQVTQFGKPVTLSCSQTLNHNVMYWYQQKSSQAPKLLFHYYDKDFNNEADTPDNFQSRRPNTSFCFLDIRSPGLGDTAMYLCATSRDLAGGPADTQYFGPGTRLTVL.

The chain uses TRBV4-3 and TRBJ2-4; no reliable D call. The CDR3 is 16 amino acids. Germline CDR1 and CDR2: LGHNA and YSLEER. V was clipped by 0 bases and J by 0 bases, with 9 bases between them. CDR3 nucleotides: TGCGCCAGCAGCCAAGATCTTGACATAGCCAAAAACATTCAGTACTTC. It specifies CASSQDLDIAKNIQYF.

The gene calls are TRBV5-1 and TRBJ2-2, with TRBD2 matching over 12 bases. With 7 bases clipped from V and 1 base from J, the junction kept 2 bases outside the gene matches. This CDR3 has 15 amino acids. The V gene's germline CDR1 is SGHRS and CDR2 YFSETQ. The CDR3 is CASGTSGLNTGELFF. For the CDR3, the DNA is TGCGCCAGCGGGACTAGCGGGCTGAACACCGGGGAGCTGTTTTTT.

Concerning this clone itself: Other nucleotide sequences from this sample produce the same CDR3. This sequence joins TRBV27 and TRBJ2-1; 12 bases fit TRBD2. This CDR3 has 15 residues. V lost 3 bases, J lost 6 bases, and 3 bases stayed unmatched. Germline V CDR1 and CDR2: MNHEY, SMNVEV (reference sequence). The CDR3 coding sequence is TGTGCCAGCAGTTTTCTAGCGGGGGGGAGCAATGAGCAGTTCTTC. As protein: CASSFLAGGSNEQFF.

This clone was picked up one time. The DNA for the CDR3 is TGTGCCTGGAGTGTAATTCGGGGGGGGACCTATGGCTACACCTTC. Amino acids: CAWSVIRGGTYGYTF. The chain recombines TRBV30 with TRBJ1-2, with D perhaps matching TRBD1 (5 bases). Germline values: CDR1 GTSNPN, CDR2 SVGIG (reference sequence). This CDR3 is built from 15 residues. The V end was cut by 0 bases, the J end by 4 bases, with 15 bases between.

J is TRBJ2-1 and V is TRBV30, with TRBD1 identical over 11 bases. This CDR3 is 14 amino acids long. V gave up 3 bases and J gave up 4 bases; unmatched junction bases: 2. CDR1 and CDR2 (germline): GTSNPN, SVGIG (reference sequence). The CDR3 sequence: CAWRRDRGYNEQFF. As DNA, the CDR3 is TGTGCCTGGAGAAGGGACAGGGGGTACAATGAGCAGTTCTTC.

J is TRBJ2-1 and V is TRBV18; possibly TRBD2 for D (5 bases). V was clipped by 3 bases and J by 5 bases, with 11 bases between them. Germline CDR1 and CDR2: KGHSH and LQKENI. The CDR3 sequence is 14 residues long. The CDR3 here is CASSPPEGNNEQFF. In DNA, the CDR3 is TGTGCCAGCTCACCCCCTGAGGGCAACAATGAGCAGTTCTTC.

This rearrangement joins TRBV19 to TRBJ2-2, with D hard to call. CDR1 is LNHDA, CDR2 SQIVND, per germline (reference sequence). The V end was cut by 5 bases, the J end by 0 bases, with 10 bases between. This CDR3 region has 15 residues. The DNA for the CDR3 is TGTGCCAGTAGTCCCTTAGCCCCGAACACCGGGGAGCTGTTTTTT. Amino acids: CASSPLAPNTGELFF.

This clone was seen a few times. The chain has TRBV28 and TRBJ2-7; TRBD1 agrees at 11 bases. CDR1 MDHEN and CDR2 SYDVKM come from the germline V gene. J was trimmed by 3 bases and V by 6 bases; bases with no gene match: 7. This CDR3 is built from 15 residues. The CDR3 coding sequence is TGTGCCAGCAGAGGGACAGGGGGGACTGACTACGAGCAGTACTTC. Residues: CASRGTGGTDYEQYF.